These 2 T cell receptor beta chains originate from one sample sequenced in a study of T cell responses to AZD1222 COVID-19 vaccine. This table comes from immunoSEQ multiplex PCR, and its TCRdb copy is limited to in-frame clones, with some not included. The table includes fewer than 150,000 clones, about 93% detected once. The sample here was peripheral blood, taken on day 0 of AZD1222 vaccination. The receptor source for this set is an adult in good health.

The chain couples TRBV27 to TRBJ1-5; a weak D match, TRBD1 (5 bases). The CDR3 is 15 amino acids. Germline V gives CDR1 MNHEY, CDR2 SMNVEV (reference sequence). V was pared by 0 bases and J by 7 bases, with 13 bases between. CDR3 region: CASSLSTGSWQPQHF. DNA of the CDR3: TGTGCCAGCAGTTTATCCACAGGCTCTTGGCAGCCCCAGCATTTT.

This rearrangement joins TRBV19 to TRBJ2-7; TRBD2 matches at 10 bases. Trimming cost V 5 bases and J 4 bases; bases outside gene matches: 5. CDR3 length: 14 residues. Germline V gives CDR1 LNHDA, CDR2 SQIVND (reference sequence). The DNA for the CDR3 is TGTGCCAGTAGTCTCCGGACTAGCGGTTACGAGCAGTACTTC. This translates into CASSLRTSGYEQYF.